The 20 T cell receptor beta chains listed next were all sequenced from one sample in a study of shared T cell receptors in the human thymus. Using immunoSEQ multiplex PCR, the repertoire was profiled, and TCRdb retains in-frame clones only, with some absent. The sample records 600,000 to 900,000 clones, approximately 85% being singletons. These data were also reused for a study on human thymus T cells.

Sequencing was carried out using thymocytes. Receptor source: a girl under three years old with a congenital heart defect.

The genes are TRBV4-1 and TRBJ2-3; D is perhaps TRBD1 (7 bases). The CDR3 runs to 18 residues. V lost 0 bases to trimming and J lost 1 base, with 17 bases between them. CDR1 and CDR2 (germline): MGHRA, YSYEKL. The CDR3 nucleotides are TGCGCCAGCAGCCAAGAGTGGGAGGCAGGGGGTGGCACAGATACGCAGTATTTT. Its protein is CASSQEWEAGGGTDTQYF.

The chain carries TRBV27 and TRBJ2-6; D gene unclear. Trimming took 2 bases from V and 0 from J, leaving 8 bases between them. CDR3 size: 16 residues. Germline V gene lookup returns CDR1 MNHEY and CDR2 SMNVEV (reference sequence). The CDR3 region has the DNA TGTGCCAGCAGTTTAGGCCCGCTCTCTGGGGCCAACGTCCTGACTTTC. Its protein product is CASSLGPLSGANVLTF.

V gene TRBV27 combines with J gene TRBJ2-2; the D gene is possibly TRBD1 (5 bases). The germline V gene has CDR1 MNHEY and CDR2 SMNVEV (reference sequence). This CDR3 has 16 amino acids. With 3 bases removed from V and 6 bases from J, the gap between germline ends came to 17 bases. The CDR3 is CASSFKGARSPGELFF. The CDR3 DNA follows: TGTGCCAGCAGTTTCAAAGGGGCGCGGTCCCCCGGGGAGCTGTTTTTT.

V usage is TRBV15 and J usage is TRBJ1-4; TRBD1 aligns across 8 bases. CDR3 length equals 18 residues. J was trimmed by 8 bases and V by 0 bases; bases with no gene match: 14. The germline gives CDR1 LNHNV, CDR2 YYDKDF (reference sequence). The CDR3 DNA reads TGTGCCACCAGCAGAGAGAGAGGCAAGACAGGGGAGGGAGAAAAACTGTTTTTT. This codes for CATSRERGKTGEGEKLFF.

The rearrangement uses TRBV15 and TRBJ1-2; D perhaps matches TRBD1 (6 bases). Trimming pared 3 bases from V and 6 bases from J, leaving 26 bases between. The CDR3 runs 18 residues. Per the germline V gene, CDR1 is LNHNV and CDR2 is YYDKDF (reference sequence). The CDR3 nucleotides read TGTGCCACCAGCAGGGGTCAGACAGGAGCCTCCCCGTCTGATGGCTACACCTTC. Protein: CATSRGQTGASPSDGYTF.

The count of this clone is one. The genes are TRBV29-1 and TRBJ1-2; D call uncertain. Germline values: CDR1 SQVTM, CDR2 ANQGSEA. There are 14 residues in the CDR3. Trimming cost V 5 bases and J 4 bases, with 17 bases left between them. The CDR3 sequence is CSVLTSFLGYGYTF. CDR3 sequence (DNA): TGCAGCGTTCTGACTTCTTTCTTGGGCTATGGCTACACCTTC.

In this sample, this clone turned up a few times. V is TRBV27 and J is TRBJ1-1; a possible D gene is TRBD1 (6 bases). From germline, CDR1 is MNHEY and CDR2 SMNVEV (reference sequence). The CDR3 sequence is 17 residues long. The V and J ends lost 6 bases and 5 bases respectively, with 25 bases between them. In DNA, the CDR3 is TGTGCCAGCAGCTCTTCCACACCCTCAGGGGCGCGGACTGAAGCTTTCTTT. This encodes CASSSSTPSGARTEAFF.

This clone was detected only once. CDR3 amino acids: CASSQAGVTNEKLFF. For the CDR3, the DNA is TGTGCCAGCAGTCAGGCCGGGGTAACTAATGAAAAACTGTTTTTT. The rearrangement joins TRBV5-6 to TRBJ1-4; no definite D call. With 5 bases removed from V and 1 base from J, the gap between germline ends came to 12 bases. Germline CDR1 reads SGHDT; CDR2 reads YYEEEE. The CDR3 has 15 residues.

A note on this clone: This CDR3 is also generated by other DNA sequences in the sample. The rearrangement joins TRBV7-9 to TRBJ2-6; 7 positions match TRBD1. CDR3 length: 16 residues. Germline CDR1 reads SEHNR; CDR2 reads FQNEAQ (reference sequence). V shed 5 bases and J 1 base; nucleotides not matched to a gene: 5. CDR3 sequence reads: CASSLRDRSGANVLTF. CDR3 DNA: TGTGCCAGCAGCCTCCGGGACAGATCTGGGGCCAACGTCCTGACTTTC.

The J gene is TRBJ2-1, the V gene TRBV12-5; maybe TRBD2 (7 bases). The CDR3 is 15 residues long. Germline values: CDR1 LGHNT, CDR2 FRNRAP. V lost 6 bases and J lost 7, with 19 bases in between. CDR3: CASGLGGGRGNEQFF. CDR3 sequence (DNA): TGTGCTAGTGGCCTAGGGGGGGGCCGCGGGAATGAGCAGTTCTTC.

The J gene is TRBJ2-5, the V gene TRBV25-1; D might be TRBD2 (5 bases). This CDR3 has 14 residues. Trimming pared 2 bases from V and 5 bases from J, leaving 12 bases between. CDR1 is MGHDK and CDR2 is SYGVNS in the germline V gene. In nucleotides, the CDR3 is TGTGCCAGCAGTGAAGAAGGGAGAAAGGAGACCCAGTACTTC. Protein sequence: CASSEEGRKETQYF.

V is TRBV7-2 and J is TRBJ1-2; D not resolved. Germline CDR1 reads SGHTA; CDR2 reads FQGNSA. CDR3 length: 11 amino acids. Trimming removed 4 bases from V and 6 bases from J, with 6 bases in between. The CDR3 loop is CASSWRNGYTF. The CDR3 DNA sequence: TGTGCCAGCAGCTGGAGAAATGGCTACACCTTC.

V and J are TRBV19 and TRBJ2-7; maybe TRBD1 (5 bases). Trimming left V 10 bases short and J 3 bases short, with 10 bases between. Looked up from germline, CDR1 is LNHDA and CDR2 is SQIVND (reference sequence). There are 11 residues in the CDR3. The CDR3 protein is CATDIRYEQYF. Here the CDR3 DNA reads TGTGCCACGGACATACGCTACGAGCAGTACTTC.

This sequence joins TRBV27 and TRBJ1-5; no reliable D call. Germline V gives CDR1 MNHEY, CDR2 SMNVEV (reference sequence). The CDR3 loop spans 13 amino acids. V was cut by 10 bases and J by 3 bases, with 13 bases left in between. CDR3: CATRVHHNQPQHF. For the CDR3, the DNA is TGTGCCACCCGGGTCCACCACAATCAGCCCCAGCATTTT.

V gene TRBV6-1 combines with J gene TRBJ1-5, with a tentative D call TRBD1 (5 bases). The CDR3 covers 14 residues. CDR1 and CDR2 from the germline V gene are MNHNS and SASEGT. The ends were cut back, 2 bases at V and 5 bases at J, with 10 bases in the middle. CDR3 coding DNA: TGTGCCAGCAGTGAAAGGGGTTTGGATCAGCCCCAGCATTTT. It translates to CASSERGLDQPQHF.

The chain joins TRBV4-3 to TRBJ1-2; a possible D gene is TRBD1 (5 bases). The CDR3 contains 16 residues. Germline CDR1 is LGHNA and CDR2 is YSLEER. Trimming removed 3 bases from V and 0 bases from J, with 14 bases in between. CDR3 DNA sequence: TGCGCCAGCAGCCAGATCCCCAGGGCCTCTAACTATGGCTACACCTTC. Amino acid sequence: CASSQIPRASNYGYTF.

The genes are TRBV12-5 and TRBJ2-2, with D tentatively TRBD2 (5 bases). Germline loops: CDR1 LGHNT, CDR2 FRNRAP. Trimming shortened V by 5 bases and J by 9 bases, and 7 bases separated the two germline ends. This CDR3 has 11 amino acids. Written as DNA, the CDR3 is TGTGCTAGTGGTAGCGGTAGGGAGCTGTTTTTT. This gives the protein CASGSGRELFF. The variable domain in full, completed from reference TRBV12-5 and TRBJ2-2, reads DARVTQTPRHKVTEMGQEVTMRCQPILGHNTVFWYRQTMMQGLELLAYFRNRAPLDDSGMPKDRFSAEMPDATLATLKIQPSEPRDSAVYFCASGSGRELFFGEGSRLTVL.

The chain joins TRBV5-1 to TRBJ1-1; D is undetermined. Between the trimmed V and J ends, which lost 4 bases and 0 bases, there was a span of 4 bases. The germline CDR1 and CDR2 sequences are SGHRS and YFSETQ. CDR3 length equals 12 residues. Here the CDR3 DNA reads TGCGCCAGCAGCAGAGTGAACACTGAAGCTTTCTTT. It encodes CASSRVNTEAFF.

The gene calls are TRBV14 and TRBJ2-7, with 7 bases aligning to TRBD1. The CDR3 is 15 residues long. V shed 3 bases, J shed 3 bases, and the junction held 8 bases outside the gene matches. Germline V gives CDR1 SGHDN, CDR2 FVKESK. The CDR3 protein is CASSHRQGSFYEQYF. For the CDR3, the DNA is TGTGCCAGCAGCCACCGACAGGGAAGTTTCTACGAGCAGTACTTC.

The chain carries TRBV28 and TRBJ1-5; perhaps TRBD1 as D (5 bases). The ends were cut back, 3 bases at V and 5 bases at J, with 17 bases in the middle. The CDR3 contains 16 residues. Germline loops: CDR1 MDHEN, CDR2 SYDVKM. The CDR3 DNA follows: TGTGCCAGCAGTTTCAGGGTAGGTCGGAATTATCAGCCCCAGCATTTT. Residues: CASSFRVGRNYQPQHF.